The rows below give T cell receptor beta chains drawn from one sample of a study of blood T cell repertoires in COVID-19. Method: immunoSEQ multiplex PCR; TCRdb's copy keeps in-frame clones and lacks some. The data hold about 200,000 clones, with 75% to 90% observed a single time. The sequenced material came from peripheral blood. Source of these receptors: a man aged 35 to 55 with acute or convalescent COVID-19. The CDR3 runs from the conserved cysteine through the conserved F or W. D genes are given only for firm matches. Size is stated for part of the rows, as once, few or many counts, or as a class when the clone is expanded.

j_gene	abundance	d_gene	v_gene	CDR3aa	CDR3nt
TRBJ1-2	NA	NA	TRBV30	CAWSKGAFYGYTF	TGTGCCTGGAGTAAAGGGGCCTTCTATGGCTACACCTTC
TRBJ2-1	NA	NA	TRBV10-2	CASSGGSYNEQFF	TGCGCCAGCAGCGGGGGCTCCTACAATGAGCAGTTCTTC
TRBJ1-5	NA	TRBD1	TRBV2	CASSGEQGEQPQHF	TGTGCCAGCAGTGGAGAACAGGGGGAACAGCCCCAGCATTTT
TRBJ2-7	NA	TRBD1	TRBV7-8	CASSSDRGLYEQYF	TGTGCCAGCAGCTCTGACAGGGGGCTTTACGAGCAGTACTTC
TRBJ1-2	NA	NA	TRBV21-1	CASSKAHIQGGGYTF	TGTGCCAGCAGCAAAGCGCATATACAGGGGGGAGGCTACACCTTC
TRBJ1-5	NA	TRBD1	TRBV24-1	CATSDSFEGAGNQPQHF	TGTGCCACCAGTGATTCCTTCGAGGGGGCGGGCAATCAGCCCCAGCATTTT
TRBJ2-7	NA	TRBD1	TRBV7-2	CASSAGTGRYYEQYF	TGTGCCAGCAGCGCTGGGACAGGTCGTTACTACGAGCAGTACTTC
TRBJ2-2	NA	NA	TRBV5-6	CASSFSVSGELFF	TGTGCCAGCAGCTTTTCCGTCTCTGGGGAGCTGTTTTTT
TRBJ1-4	NA	NA	TRBV7-2	CASSLSPYEKLFF	TGTGCCAGCAGCTTGTCCCCGTATGAAAAACTGTTTTTT
TRBJ1-4	NA	NA	TRBV28	CASTTNRQIVNEKLFF	TGTGCCAGCACCACAAACCGACAGATTGTAAATGAAAAACTGTTTTTT
TRBJ2-3	NA	TRBD1	TRBV27	CASSSHRQGPDTQYF	TGTGCCAGCAGTTCCCACCGACAGGGGCCAGATACGCAGTATTTT
TRBJ2-5	NA	TRBD2	TRBV30	CAWSGTSGETQYF	TGTGCCTGGAGTGGGACTAGCGGGGAGACCCAGTACTTC
TRBJ2-7	NA	TRBD1	TRBV19	CASERTGGIGEQYF	TGTGCCAGCGAGCGGACAGGGGGAATCGGCGAGCAGTACTTC
TRBJ1-3	few	NA	TRBV12-3/TRBV12-4	CASSLKGGNTIYF	TGTGCCAGCAGTTTAAAGGGGGGAAACACCATATATTTT
TRBJ1-5	NA	NA	TRBV19	CASSMYTSNQPQHF	TGTGCCAGTAGTATGTACACAAGCAATCAGCCCCAGCATTTT
TRBJ1-5	few	TRBD1	TRBV28	CASRKPGQGETEPQHF	TGTGCCAGCAGAAAGCCGGGACAGGGGGAAACGGAGCCCCAGCATTTT
TRBJ2-7	NA	NA	TRBV2	CASRGPVTYEQYF	TGTGCCAGCAGGGGGCCGGTGACCTACGAGCAGTACTTC
TRBJ2-3	NA	NA	TRBV30	CAWSVVGGRTDTQYF	TGTGCCTGGAGTGTAGTGGGGGGGCGGACAGATACGCAGTATTTT
TRBJ2-2	NA	NA	TRBV11-3	CASSLKRRGGELFF	TGTGCCAGCAGCTTAAAGAGGAGGGGCGGGGAGCTGTTTTTT
TRBJ2-1	NA	NA	TRBV19	CASSRSHRLGNEQFF	TGTGCCAGTAGCCGTAGTCACCGTCTTGGCAATGAGCAGTTCTTC
TRBJ1-2	NA	TRBD1	TRBV30	CAWSPKGSDRLDGYTF	TGTGCCTGGAGTCCGAAAGGCTCGGACAGGCTCGATGGCTACACCTTC
TRBJ2-3	NA	TRBD1	TRBV13	CASSTRTGSTDTQYF	TGTGCCAGCAGCACCAGGACAGGGAGCACAGATACGCAGTATTTT
TRBJ2-1	NA	TRBD2	TRBV24-1	CATSDPQRGNNEQFF	TGTGCCACCAGTGATCCCCAGCGGGGCAACAATGAGCAGTTCTTC
TRBJ1-2	NA	NA	TRBV3-1/TRBV3-2	CASSPRTASYGYTF	TGTGCCAGCAGCCCACGGACAGCCTCCTATGGCTACACCTTC
TRBJ1-1	NA	TRBD1	TRBV18	CASSPRPFQGAGEDTEAFF	TGTGCCAGCTCACCACGCCCGTTCCAGGGGGCGGGGGAGGACACTGAAGCTTTCTTT
TRBJ2-7	NA	NA	TRBV6-5	CASSYSTAVPSYEQYF	TGTGCCAGCAGTTACTCCACCGCGGTCCCCAGCTACGAGCAGTACTTC
TRBJ1-6	few	NA	TRBV5-4	CASSTPTHSPLHF	TGTGCCAGCAGCACGCCGACTCATTCACCCCTCCACTTT
TRBJ2-7	NA	TRBD2	TRBV5-4	CASSPPGGPYEQYF	TGTGCCAGCAGCCCCCCGGGAGGCCCCTACGAGCAGTACTTC
TRBJ1-5	NA	TRBD1	TRBV19	CASSIATGGWQPQHF	TGTGCCAGTAGTATAGCGACAGGGGGATGGCAGCCCCAGCATTTT
TRBJ2-4	NA	TRBD2	TRBV7-8	CASSPIKGRDIQYF	TGTGCCAGCAGCCCTATAAAGGGGAGGGACATTCAGTACTTC
TRBJ2-2	NA	NA	TRBV5-1	CASSEVPGDSGGELFF	TGCGCCAGCAGCGAGGTCCCGGGGGACAGTGGCGGGGAGCTGTTTTTT
TRBJ2-7	NA	NA	TRBV28	CASRLKQGFYEQYF	TGTGCCAGCAGACTTAAACAGGGATTCTACGAGCAGTACTTC
TRBJ2-2	NA	TRBD2	TRBV4-1	CASSQVTSGGPGELFF	TGCGCCAGCAGCCAAGTTACTAGCGGGGGGCCGGGGGAGCTGTTTTTT
TRBJ2-5	NA	TRBD2	TRBV5-1	CASSSGGGTETQYF	TGCGCCAGCAGCTCGGGAGGGGGTACGGAGACCCAGTACTTC
TRBJ2-7	NA	TRBD2	TRBV19	CASNTGLAGGLGDEQYF	TGTGCCAGTAACACAGGACTAGCGGGAGGCCTCGGCGACGAGCAGTACTTC
TRBJ1-1	NA	NA	TRBV6-2/TRBV6-3	CASSYSPFRQTPNTEAFF	TGTGCCAGCAGTTACTCGCCCTTTCGACAGACTCCGAACACTGAAGCTTTCTTT
TRBJ1-2	NA	TRBD1	TRBV7-2	CASSLDTGQGARDF	TGTGCCAGCAGCTTAGACACGGGACAGGGGGCCCGTGACTTC
TRBJ2-7	NA	NA	TRBV7-2	CASSPETGYTYEQYF	TGTGCCAGCAGCCCCGAGACAGGCTATACCTACGAGCAGTACTTC
TRBJ2-4	NA	TRBD1	TRBV19	CASSFDRGAAKNIQYF	TGTGCCAGTAGTTTTGACAGGGGCGCGGCCAAAAACATTCAGTACTTC
TRBJ2-2	once	TRBD2	TRBV18	CASSPLSGGVSGELFF	TGTGCCAGCTCACCACTTAGCGGGGGAGTATCCGGGGAGCTGTTTTTT
TRBJ1-3	NA	NA	TRBV3-1/TRBV3-2	CASSQNPTSGNTIYF	TGTGCCAGCAGCCAAAACCCGACAAGTGGAAACACCATATATTTT
TRBJ2-7	NA	TRBD2	TRBV7-2	CASSSIRGVTYEQYF	TGTGCCAGCAGCTCAATACGGGGGGTTACCTACGAGCAGTACTTC